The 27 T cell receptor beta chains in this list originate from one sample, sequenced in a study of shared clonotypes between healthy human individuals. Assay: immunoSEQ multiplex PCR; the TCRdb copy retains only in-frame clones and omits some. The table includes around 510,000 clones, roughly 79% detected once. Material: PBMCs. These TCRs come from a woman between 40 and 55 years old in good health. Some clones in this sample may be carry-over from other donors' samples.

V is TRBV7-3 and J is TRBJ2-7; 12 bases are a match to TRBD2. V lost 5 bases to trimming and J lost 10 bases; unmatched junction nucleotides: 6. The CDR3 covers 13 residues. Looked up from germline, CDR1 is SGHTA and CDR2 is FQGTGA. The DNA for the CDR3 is TGTGCCAGCAGCGCCCGGACTAGCGGGATACAGTACTTC. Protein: CASSARTSGIQYF.

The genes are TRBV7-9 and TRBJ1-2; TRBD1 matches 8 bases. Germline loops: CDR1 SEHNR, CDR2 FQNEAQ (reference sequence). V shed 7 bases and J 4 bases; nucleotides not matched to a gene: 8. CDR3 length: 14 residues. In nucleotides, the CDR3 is TGTGCCAGCACCACCACAGGGGGACCCTATGGCTACACCTTC. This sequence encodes CASTTTGGPYGYTF.

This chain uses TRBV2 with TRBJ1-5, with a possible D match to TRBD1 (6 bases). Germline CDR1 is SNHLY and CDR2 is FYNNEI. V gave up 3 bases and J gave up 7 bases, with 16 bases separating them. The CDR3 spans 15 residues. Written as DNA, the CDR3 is TGTGCCAGCAGTGATAGTCTGGGGGCTGGGCAGCCCCAGCATTTT. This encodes CASSDSLGAGQPQHF. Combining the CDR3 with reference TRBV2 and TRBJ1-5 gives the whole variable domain EPEVTQTPSHQVTQMGQEVILRCVPISNHLYFYWYRQILGQKVEFLVSFYNNEISEKSEIFDDQFSVERPDGSNFTLKIRSTKLEDSAMYFCASSDSLGAGQPQHFGDGTRLSIL.

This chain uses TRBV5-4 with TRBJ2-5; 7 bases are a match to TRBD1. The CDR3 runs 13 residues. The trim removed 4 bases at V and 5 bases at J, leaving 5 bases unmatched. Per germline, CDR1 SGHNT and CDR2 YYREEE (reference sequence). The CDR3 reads CASSPQGQETQYF. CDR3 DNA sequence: TGTGCCAGCAGCCCACAGGGGCAGGAGACCCAGTACTTC.

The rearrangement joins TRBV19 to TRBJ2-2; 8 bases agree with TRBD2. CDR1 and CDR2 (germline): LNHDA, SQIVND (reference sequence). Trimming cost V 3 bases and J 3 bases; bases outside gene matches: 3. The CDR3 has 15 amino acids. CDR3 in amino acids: CASSISGTYTGELFF. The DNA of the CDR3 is TGTGCCAGTAGTATTAGCGGGACCTACACCGGGGAGCTGTTTTTT.

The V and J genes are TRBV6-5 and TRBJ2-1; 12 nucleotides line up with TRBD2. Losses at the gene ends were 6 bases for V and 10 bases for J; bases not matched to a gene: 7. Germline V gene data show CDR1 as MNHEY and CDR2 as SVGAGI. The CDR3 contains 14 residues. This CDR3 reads CASRSGLAGNEQFF. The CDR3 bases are TGTGCCAGCAGATCCGGACTAGCGGGAAACGAGCAGTTCTTC.

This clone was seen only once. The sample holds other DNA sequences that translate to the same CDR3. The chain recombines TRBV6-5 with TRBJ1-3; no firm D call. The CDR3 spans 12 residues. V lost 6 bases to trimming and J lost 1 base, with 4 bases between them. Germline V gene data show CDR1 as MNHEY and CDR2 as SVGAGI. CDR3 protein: CASRTSGNTIYF. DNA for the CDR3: TGTGCCAGCAGGACTTCTGGAAACACCATATATTTT.

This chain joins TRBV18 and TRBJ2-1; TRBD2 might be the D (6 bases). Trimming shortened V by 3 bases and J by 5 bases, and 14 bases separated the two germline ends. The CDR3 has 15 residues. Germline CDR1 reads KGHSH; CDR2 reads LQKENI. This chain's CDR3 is CASSPALASNNEQFF. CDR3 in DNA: TGTGCCAGCTCACCGGCACTAGCATCAAACAATGAGCAGTTCTTC.

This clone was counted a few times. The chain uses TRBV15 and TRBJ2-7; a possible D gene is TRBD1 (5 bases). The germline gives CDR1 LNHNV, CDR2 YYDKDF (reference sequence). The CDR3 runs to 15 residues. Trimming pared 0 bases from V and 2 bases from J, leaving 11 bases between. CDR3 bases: TGTGCCACCAGCAGAGATCGGATAGGGGCCTACGAGCAGTACTTC. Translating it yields CATSRDRIGAYEQYF.

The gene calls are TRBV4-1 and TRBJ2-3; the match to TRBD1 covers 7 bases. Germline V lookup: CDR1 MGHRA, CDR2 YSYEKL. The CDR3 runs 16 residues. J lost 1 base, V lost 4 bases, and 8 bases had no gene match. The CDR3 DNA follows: TGCGCCAGCAGCCTAAGGACAGGACGAGGCACAGATACGCAGTATTTT. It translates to CASSLRTGRGTDTQYF.

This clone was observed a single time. Here the CDR3 reads CAIKTGLYEKLFF. In nucleotides, the CDR3 is TGTGCCATCAAGACAGGGCTGTATGAAAAACTGTTTTTT. This chain links TRBV5-4 with TRBJ1-4; 7 nucleotides match TRBD1. Germline CDR1 SGHNT, CDR2 YYREEE (reference sequence). The CDR3 is 13 residues long. Germline trimming cut 9 bases from V and 6 bases from J; bases unmatched to any gene: 8.

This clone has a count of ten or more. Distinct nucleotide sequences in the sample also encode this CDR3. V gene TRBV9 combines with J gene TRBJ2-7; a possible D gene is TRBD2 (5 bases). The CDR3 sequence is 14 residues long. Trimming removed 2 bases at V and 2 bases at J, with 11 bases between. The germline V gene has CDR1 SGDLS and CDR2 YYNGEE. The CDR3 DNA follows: TGTGCCAGCAGCGTTTCTAGCAACCCCTACGAGCAGTACTTC. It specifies CASSVSSNPYEQYF.

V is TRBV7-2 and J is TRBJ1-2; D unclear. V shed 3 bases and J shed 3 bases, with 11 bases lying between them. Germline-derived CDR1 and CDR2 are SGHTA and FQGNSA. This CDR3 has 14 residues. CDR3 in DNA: TGTGCCAGCAGCTTGCCCGGTTTTGACTATGGCTACACCTTC. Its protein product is CASSLPGFDYGYTF.

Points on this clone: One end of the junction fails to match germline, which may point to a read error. DNA for the CDR3: TGTGCCAGCACCTTAGGCGGGCAAGAGACCCAGTACTTC. This encodes CASTLGGQETQYF. V and J are TRBV7-2 and TRBJ2-5, with D tentatively TRBD2 (5 bases). Germline loops: CDR1 SGHTA, CDR2 FQGNSA. CDR3 size: 13 residues.

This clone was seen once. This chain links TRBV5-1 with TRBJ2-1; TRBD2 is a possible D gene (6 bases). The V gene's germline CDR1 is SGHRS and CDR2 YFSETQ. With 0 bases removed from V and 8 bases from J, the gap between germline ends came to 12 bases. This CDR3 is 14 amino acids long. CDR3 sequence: CASSLVLARDEQFF. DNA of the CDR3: TGCGCCAGCAGCTTGGTTCTAGCGAGGGATGAGCAGTTCTTC.

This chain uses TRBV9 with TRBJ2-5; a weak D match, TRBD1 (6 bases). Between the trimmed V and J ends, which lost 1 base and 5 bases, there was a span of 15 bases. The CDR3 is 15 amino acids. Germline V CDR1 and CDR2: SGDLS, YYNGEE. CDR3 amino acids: CASSVRALRGETQYF. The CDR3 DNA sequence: TGTGCCAGCAGCGTAAGGGCCCTTAGGGGGGAGACCCAGTACTTC.

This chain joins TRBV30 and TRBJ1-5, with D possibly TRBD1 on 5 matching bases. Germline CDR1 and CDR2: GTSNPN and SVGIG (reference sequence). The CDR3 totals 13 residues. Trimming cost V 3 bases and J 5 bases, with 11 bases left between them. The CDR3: CAWSRGKDQPQHF. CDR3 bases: TGTGCCTGGAGCCGGGGGAAGGATCAGCCCCAGCATTTT.

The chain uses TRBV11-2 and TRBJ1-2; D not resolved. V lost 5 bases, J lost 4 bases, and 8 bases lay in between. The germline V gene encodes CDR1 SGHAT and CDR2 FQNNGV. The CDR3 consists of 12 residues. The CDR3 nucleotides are TGTGCCAGCAGCGAAGGATTCTATGGCTACACCTTC. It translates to CASSEGFYGYTF.

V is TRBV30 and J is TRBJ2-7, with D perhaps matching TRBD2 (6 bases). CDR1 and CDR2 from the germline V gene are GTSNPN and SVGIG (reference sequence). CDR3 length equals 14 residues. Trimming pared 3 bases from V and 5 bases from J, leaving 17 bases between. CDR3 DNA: TGTGCCTGGAGCACCGCGGGGCCAGGTCACGAGCAGTACTTC. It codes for CAWSTAGPGHEQYF.

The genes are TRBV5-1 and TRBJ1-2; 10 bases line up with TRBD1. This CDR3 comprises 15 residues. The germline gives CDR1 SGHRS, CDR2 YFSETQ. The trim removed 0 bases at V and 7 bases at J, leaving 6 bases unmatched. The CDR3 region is CASSLEVTGGSGYTF. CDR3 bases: TGCGCCAGCAGCTTGGAGGTGACAGGGGGCTCTGGCTACACCTTC.

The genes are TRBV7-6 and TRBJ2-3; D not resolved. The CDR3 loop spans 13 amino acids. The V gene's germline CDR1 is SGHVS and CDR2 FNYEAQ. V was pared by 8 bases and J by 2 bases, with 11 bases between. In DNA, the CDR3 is TGTGCCAGCGGCCCAGGAAACACAGATACGCAGTATTTT. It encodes CASGPGNTDTQYF. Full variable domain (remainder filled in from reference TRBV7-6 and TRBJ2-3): GAGVSQSPRYKVTKRGQDVALRCDPISGHVSLYWYRQALGQGPEFLTYFNYEAQQDKSGLPNDRFSAERPEGSISTLTIQRTEQRDSAMYRCASGPGNTDTQYFGPGTRLTVL.

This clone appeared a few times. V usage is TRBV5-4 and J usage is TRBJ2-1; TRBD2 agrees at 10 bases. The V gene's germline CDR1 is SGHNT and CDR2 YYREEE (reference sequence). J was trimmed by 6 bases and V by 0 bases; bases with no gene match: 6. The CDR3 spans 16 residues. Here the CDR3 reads CASSLETSGLSNEQFF. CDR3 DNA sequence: TGTGCCAGCAGCTTGGAGACTAGCGGGCTATCCAATGAGCAGTTCTTC.

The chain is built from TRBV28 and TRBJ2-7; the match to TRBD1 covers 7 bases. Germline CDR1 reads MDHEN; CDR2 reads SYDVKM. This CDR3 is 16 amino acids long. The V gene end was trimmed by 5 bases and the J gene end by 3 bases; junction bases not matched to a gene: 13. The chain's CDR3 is CASSTQRRQGYYEQYF. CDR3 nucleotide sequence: TGTGCCAGCAGTACACAAAGAAGACAGGGCTACTACGAGCAGTACTTC.

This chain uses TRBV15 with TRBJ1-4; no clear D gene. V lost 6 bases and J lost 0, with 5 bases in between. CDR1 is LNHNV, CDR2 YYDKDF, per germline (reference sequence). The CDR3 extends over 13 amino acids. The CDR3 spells CATRQTTNEKLFF. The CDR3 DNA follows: TGTGCCACCAGGCAGACAACTAATGAAAAACTGTTTTTT.

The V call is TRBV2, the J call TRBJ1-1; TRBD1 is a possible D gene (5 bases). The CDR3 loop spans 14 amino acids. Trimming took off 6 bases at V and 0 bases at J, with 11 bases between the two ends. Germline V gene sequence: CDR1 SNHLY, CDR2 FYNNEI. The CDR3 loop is CASRSTVMNTEAFF. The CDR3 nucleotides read TGTGCCAGCAGATCGACAGTCATGAACACTGAAGCTTTCTTT.

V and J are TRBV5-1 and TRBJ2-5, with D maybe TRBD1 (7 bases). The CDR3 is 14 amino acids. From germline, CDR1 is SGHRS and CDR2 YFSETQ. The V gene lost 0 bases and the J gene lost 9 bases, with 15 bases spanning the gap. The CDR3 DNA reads TGCGCCAGCAGCTTGGGACAGGGCCCGGGGGCCCAGTACTTC. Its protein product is CASSLGQGPGAQYF. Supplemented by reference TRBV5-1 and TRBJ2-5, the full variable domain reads KAGVTQTPRYLIKTRGQQVTLSCSPISGHRSVSWYQQTPGQGLQFLFEYFSETQRNKGNFPGRFSGRQFSNSRSEMNVSTLELGDSALYLCASSLGQGPGAQYFGPGTRLLVL.

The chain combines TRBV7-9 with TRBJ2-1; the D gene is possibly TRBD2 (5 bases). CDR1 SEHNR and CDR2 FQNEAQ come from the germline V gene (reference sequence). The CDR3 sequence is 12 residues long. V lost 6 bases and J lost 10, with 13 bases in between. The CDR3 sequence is CASSQPGTEQFF. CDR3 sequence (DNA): TGTGCCAGCAGTCAGCCGGGAACAGAGCAGTTCTTC.